What follows is one T cell receptor (beta chain) and its context. This receptor's antigen is unknown. No much larger clone is present one base from it, and per-base qualities are unavailable. The sample's time point label, decoded: newly diagnosed GD, antithyroid drugs for less than 3 months. For both TCR sequencing and RNA sequencing, RNA was extracted from PBMCs in TRIzol. The diagnosis of Graves' disease followed American Thyroid Association guidelines. Patients for the study were recruited at an endocrinology department in Xi'an, China. From each patient, about 8.9 milliliters of peripheral blood was collected into an EDTA anticoagulant tube. Ficoll Paque Plus density gradient separation was used to isolate PBMCs, and no further T cell sorting was performed. RNA quality was checked with an Agilent 2100 Bioanalyzer and agarose gel, and concentration with a NanoDrop 2000. Libraries were made using multiplex PCR. Sequencing relied on an Illumina HiSeq 4000. TCR beta libraries were built with iRepertoire HTBI primers and Arm-PCR amplification of CDR3 regions. Before sequencing, the PCR products went through gel purification. The authors processed their data as follows. A total of roughly 65 TRBV and some 15 TRBJ segments were identified across samples and were used for gene usage analysis of CDR3 amino acid clonotypes. COPE and FqMerger were used to merge filtered high-quality paired reads into contigs. Contigs were aligned with BLAST to IMGT TRBV, TRBD and TRBJ reference genes, and CDR3 was defined per IMGT. Highly expanded clones were defined as clonotypes with a frequency above 0.1%. Shannon entropy served as the measure of repertoire diversity, while the Gini coefficient captured V-J evenness. A clonotype found in more than one individual was treated as public. The raw public data were reprocessed by TCRdb itself: fastp quality trimming at Q25, MiXCR clonotype calling, in-frame beta chains only. Entries are consolidated by CDR3 protein sequence, retaining the most common genes and DNA. TCRdb, not the original authors, processed these V and J calls. The sample table contains around 330,000 distinct CDR3 sequences; only one count was recorded for 18% of them. Roughly 40% of the sample is taken by the ten largest.

These data originate in a study of regulatory T cells in long-lasting Graves disease (dated by TCRdb to the early 2020s). With regard to the full study: In the newly diagnosed Graves' disease group, patients had been taking antithyroid drugs for less than 3 months. Peripheral blood TCR sequencing and RNA sequencing compared persistent Graves' disease patients with newly diagnosed Graves' disease patients. The study was registered as a clinical trial and conducted in China. A total of roughly 35 samples underwent TCR sequencing: around 13 from persistent and roughly 20 from newly diagnosed Graves' disease patients. Summary of the overall study and its limitations: Compared with newly diagnosed patients, patients with persistent Graves' disease had lower TCR Shannon entropy and fewer highly expanded clones, which suggests clonal expansion. The study examined only peripheral blood because the primary lesion, thyroid tissue, could not be accessed. Sequencing and analysis were restricted to the TCR beta chain. More public clonotypes were shared among persistent patients (approximately 3,000) than among newly diagnosed patients (966). The authors noted that the small sample size was a limitation that may lower accuracy.

The sample was peripheral blood mononuclear cells (PBMCs), taken at new diagnosis, from a patient treated with antithyroid drugs. This clonotype was obtained from a female donor with Graves disease.

The nucleotides are TGTGCCAGCAGTTTGCTAGCGGGACGCTCCTACAATGAGCAGTTCTTC. This is translated as CASSLLAGRSYNEQFF. The receptor chain draws on TRBV27 and TRBJ2-1; 9 central bases correspond to TRBD2. From its cysteine to its phenylalanine, the CDR3 spans 16 amino acids. The only DNA kept is the CDR3, 48 bases in frame from the first base. Trimmed from V: 3 bases; trimmed from J: 0 bases; junction bases lacking a gene match: 3. CDR1 MNHEY and CDR2 SMNVEV were looked up in the germline V gene (reference sequence).